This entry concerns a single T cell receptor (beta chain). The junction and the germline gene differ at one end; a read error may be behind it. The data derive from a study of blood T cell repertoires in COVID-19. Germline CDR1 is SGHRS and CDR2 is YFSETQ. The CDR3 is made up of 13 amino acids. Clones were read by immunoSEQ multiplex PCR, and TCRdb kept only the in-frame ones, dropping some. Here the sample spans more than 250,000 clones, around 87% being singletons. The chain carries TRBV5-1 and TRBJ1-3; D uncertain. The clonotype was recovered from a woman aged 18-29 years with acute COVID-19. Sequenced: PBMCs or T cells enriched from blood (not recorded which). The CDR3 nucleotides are TGCGCCAGCAGTTTGGTGGCAGGAAACACCATATATTTT. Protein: CASSLVAGNTIYF.